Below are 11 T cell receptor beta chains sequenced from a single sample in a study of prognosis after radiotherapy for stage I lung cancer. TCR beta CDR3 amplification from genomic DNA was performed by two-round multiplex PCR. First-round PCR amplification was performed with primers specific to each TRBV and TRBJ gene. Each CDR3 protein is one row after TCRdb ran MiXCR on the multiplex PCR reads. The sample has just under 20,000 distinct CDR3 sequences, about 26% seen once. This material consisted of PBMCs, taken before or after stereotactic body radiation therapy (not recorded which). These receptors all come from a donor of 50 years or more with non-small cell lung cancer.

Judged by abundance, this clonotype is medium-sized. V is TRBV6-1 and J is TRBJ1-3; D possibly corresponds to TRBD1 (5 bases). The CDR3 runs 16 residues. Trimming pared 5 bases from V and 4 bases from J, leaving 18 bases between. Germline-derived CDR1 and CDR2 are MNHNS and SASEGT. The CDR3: CASSLPWGPWGNTIYF. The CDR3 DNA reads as TGTGCCAGCAGTCTTCCGTGGGGCCCCTGGGGAAACACCATATATTTT.

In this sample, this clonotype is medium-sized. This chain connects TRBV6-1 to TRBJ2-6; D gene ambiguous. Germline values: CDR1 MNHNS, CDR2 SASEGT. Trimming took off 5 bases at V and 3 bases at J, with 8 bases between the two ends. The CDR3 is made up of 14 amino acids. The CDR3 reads CASSSLSGANVLTF. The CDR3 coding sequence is TGTGCCAGCAGTTCCCTGAGTGGGGCCAACGTCCTGACTTTC.

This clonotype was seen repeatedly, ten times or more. This chain's CDR3 is CASSLEGVPGWAFF. The CDR3, as DNA: TGTGCCAGCAGCTTAGAGGGGGTCCCGGGTTGGGCTTTCTTT. The V gene is TRBV7-2, the J gene TRBJ1-1; tentatively, D is TRBD1 (6 bases). The CDR3 length is 14 residues. The ends were cut back, 1 base at V and 11 bases at J, with 17 bases in the middle. Germline V CDR1 and CDR2: SGHTA, FQGNSA.

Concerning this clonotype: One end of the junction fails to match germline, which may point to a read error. The CDR3 DNA is TGCGCCAGCAGCCATGATTTGGATCCCTACGAGCAGTACTTC. Residues: CASSHDLDPYEQYF. V gene TRBV3-1 combines with J gene TRBJ2-7; D is unclear. Germline values: CDR1 LGHDT, CDR2 YNNKEL (reference sequence). The CDR3 sequence is 14 residues long.

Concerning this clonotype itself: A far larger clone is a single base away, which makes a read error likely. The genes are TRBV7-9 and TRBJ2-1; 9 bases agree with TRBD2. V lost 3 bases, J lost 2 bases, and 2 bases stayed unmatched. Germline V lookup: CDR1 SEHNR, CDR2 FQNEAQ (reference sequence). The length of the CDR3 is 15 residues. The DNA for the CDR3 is TGTGCCAGCAGCTTTGCGGGAGGGCCCTACAATGAGCAGTTCTTC. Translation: CASSFAGGPYNEQFF. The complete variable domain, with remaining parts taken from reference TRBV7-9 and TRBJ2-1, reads DTGVSQNPRHKITKRGQNVTFRCDPISEHNRLYWYRQTLGQGPEFLTYFQNEAQLEKSRLLSDRFSAERPKGSFSTLEIQRTEQGDSAMYLCASSFAGGPYNEQFFGPGTRLTVL.

The CDR3 sequence is CAIRRAQGADTQYF. As DNA, the CDR3 is TGTGCCATCCGCAGGGCCCAGGGCGCAGATACGCAGTATTTT. The chain is built from TRBV10-3 and TRBJ2-3, with D possibly being TRBD1 (5 bases). The CDR3 is 14 amino acids. Germline V gene sequence: CDR1 ENHRY, CDR2 SYGVKD. V shed 8 bases and J shed 4 bases, with 16 bases lying between them.

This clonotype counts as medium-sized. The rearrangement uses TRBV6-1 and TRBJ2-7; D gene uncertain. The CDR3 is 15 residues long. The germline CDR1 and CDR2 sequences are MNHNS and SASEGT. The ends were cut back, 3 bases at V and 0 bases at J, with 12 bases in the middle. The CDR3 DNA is TGTGCCAGCAGTGAGTCTGCGGCGAGCTCCTACGAGCAGTACTTC. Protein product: CASSESAASSYEQYF.

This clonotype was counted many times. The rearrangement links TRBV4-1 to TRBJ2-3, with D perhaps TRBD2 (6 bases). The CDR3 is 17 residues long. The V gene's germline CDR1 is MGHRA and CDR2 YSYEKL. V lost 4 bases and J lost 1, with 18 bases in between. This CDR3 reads CASSPIGKRAGTDTQYF. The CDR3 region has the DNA TGCGCCAGCAGCCCCATCGGGAAGCGGGCCGGCACAGATACGCAGTATTTT.

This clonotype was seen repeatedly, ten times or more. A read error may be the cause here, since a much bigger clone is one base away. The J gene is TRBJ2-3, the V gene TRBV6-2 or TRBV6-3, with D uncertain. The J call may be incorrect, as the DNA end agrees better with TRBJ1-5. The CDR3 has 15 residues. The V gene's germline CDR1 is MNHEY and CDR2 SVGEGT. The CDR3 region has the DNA TGTGCCAGCAGTGACGCTGCGGGAGAAGGAGATACGCAGCATTTT. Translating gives CASSDAAGEGDTQHF.

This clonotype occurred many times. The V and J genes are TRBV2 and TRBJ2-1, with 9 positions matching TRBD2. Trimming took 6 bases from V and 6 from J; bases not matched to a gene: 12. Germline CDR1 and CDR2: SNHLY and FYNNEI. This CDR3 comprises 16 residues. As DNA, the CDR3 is TGTGCCAGCAGCCCCAGCGGGACTAGCTTCGCCAATGAGCAGTTCTTC. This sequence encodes CASSPSGTSFANEQFF.

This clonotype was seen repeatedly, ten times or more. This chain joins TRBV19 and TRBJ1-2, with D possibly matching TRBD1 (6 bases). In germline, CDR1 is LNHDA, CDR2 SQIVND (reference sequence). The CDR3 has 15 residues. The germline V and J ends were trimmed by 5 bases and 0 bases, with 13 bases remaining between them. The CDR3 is CASSFSGTSNYGYTF. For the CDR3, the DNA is TGTGCCAGTAGTTTTTCCGGGACATCTAACTATGGCTACACCTTC.